The rows below give T cell receptor beta chains drawn from one sample of a study of post-analysis software for immune sequencing data. TCRdb re-called the PCR reads through MiXCR, storing one row per CDR3 protein. The sample lists hundreds of thousands of distinct CDR3 sequences, 30% occurring once. The source material was blood. These receptors originate from a girl aged 10 to 17 with multiple sclerosis. Both conserved end residues are part of each CDR3.

V,J,CDR3
TRBV7-2,TRBJ1-5,CASSLDLGYDQPQHF
TRBV27,TRBJ2-6,CASSHPRQGANVLTF
TRBV20-1,TRBJ1-2,CSARLGQGGYGYTF
TRBV6-6,TRBJ2-5,CASSCSANKETQYF
TRBV10-3,TRBJ2-7,CAISNHSYEQYF
TRBV20-1,TRBJ2-7,CSARDPIGRGSYEQYF
TRBV14,TRBJ1-5,CASSQAGGGMEPQHF
TRBV7-7,TRBJ2-1,CASSPRATSGISSYNEQFF
TRBV12-3/TRBV12-4,TRBJ2-3,CASSSQGVSDTQYF
TRBV7-2,TRBJ2-1,CASRYRGGAVYEQFF
TRBV19,NA,CASSIGLGALYEQYF
TRBV10-3,TRBJ2-1,CAISGTGVNNEQFF
TRBV5-5,TRBJ2-5,CASSRDGTGAQETQYF
TRBV12-3/TRBV12-4,TRBJ2-4,CASSLPEAKNIQYF
TRBV12-3/TRBV12-4,TRBJ1-2,CASSFSDRDGYTF
TRBV5-5,TRBJ1-5,CASSLFLLGAKNQPQHF
TRBV7-2,TRBJ2-5,CASSRPKAGTQETQYF
TRBV4-1,TRBJ1-1,CASSQAEGMAEAFF
TRBV7-9,TRBJ2-1,CASSAWVLAGYNEQFF
TRBV7-9,TRBJ2-7,CASSPYFTGVSYEQYF
TRBV20-1,TRBJ1-5,CSAGAGEPQHF
TRBV5-1,TRBJ2-5,CASSSYSGRVDEQYF
TRBV20-1,TRBJ2-7,CSARDWGGRGPYEQYF
TRBV27,TRBJ1-6,CASSLPSTGSPLHF
TRBV2,TRBJ2-3,CASGGLSGSTDTQYF
TRBV21-1,TRBJ1-1,CASKARVRGNTEAFF